This T cell receptor beta chain was sequenced for a study of T cell changes during pregnancy in multiple sclerosis. Here immunoSEQ multiplex PCR was the method, and the copy in TCRdb shows in-frame clones only, minus some. The table includes about 46,000 clones, roughly 92% detected once. The CDR3 loop spans 14 amino acids. V shed 2 bases and J shed 3 bases, with 8 bases lying between them. CDR1 and CDR2 (germline): MNHEY, SVGAGI. The sequence came from a female donor in good health, enrolled as a control in a pregnancy study. The rearrangement links TRBV6-5 to TRBJ1-5; D may be TRBD1 (6 bases). The source was CD4+ T cells from peripheral blood mononuclear cells, collected in the second trimester of pregnancy. The CDR3 nucleotides read TGTGCCAGCAGTTACGCAGGGGCCAATCAGCCCCAGCATTTT. Translation: CASSYAGANQPQHF.